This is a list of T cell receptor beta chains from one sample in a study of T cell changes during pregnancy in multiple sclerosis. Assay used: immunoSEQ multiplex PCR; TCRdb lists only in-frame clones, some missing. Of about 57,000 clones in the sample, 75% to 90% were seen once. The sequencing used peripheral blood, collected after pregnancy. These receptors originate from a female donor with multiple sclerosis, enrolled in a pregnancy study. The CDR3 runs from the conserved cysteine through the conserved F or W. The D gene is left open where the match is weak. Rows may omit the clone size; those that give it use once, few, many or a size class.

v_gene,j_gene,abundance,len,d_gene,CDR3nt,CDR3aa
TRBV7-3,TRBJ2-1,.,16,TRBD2,TGTGCCAGCGGAGAGCGGTGGGGGGGGTCGGTCAATGAGCAGTTCTTC,CASGERWGGSVNEQFF
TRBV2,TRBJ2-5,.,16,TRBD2,TGTGCCAGCAGTGCTCGTAGCGGGGGGCGTCAGGAGACCCAGTACTTC,CASSARSGGRQETQYF
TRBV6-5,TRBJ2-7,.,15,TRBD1,TGTGCCAGCAGGCAACCGGGACAGAGGGCATCGGAGCAGTACTTC,CASRQPGQRASEQYF
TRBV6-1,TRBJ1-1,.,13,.,TGTGCCAGCAAGGGGGGGCAATACACTGAAGCTTTCTTT,CASKGGQYTEAFF
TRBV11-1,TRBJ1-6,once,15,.,TGTGCCAGCAGCTTAAAGTTACGGGATGGGGCACCCCTCCACTTT,CASSLKLRDGAPLHF
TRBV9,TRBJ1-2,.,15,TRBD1,TGTGCCAGCAGAAAGGAGGACAGGGCTAACGATGGCTACACCTTC,CASRKEDRANDGYTF
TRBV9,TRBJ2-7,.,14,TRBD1,TGTGCCAGCAGCGTGGGGGGGACAGGGCTGAAGCAGTACTTC,CASSVGGTGLKQYF
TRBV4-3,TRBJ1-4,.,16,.,TGCGCCAGCAGCCAAGGGGCGCTTCGGGGAAATGAAAAACTGTTTTTT,CASSQGALRGNEKLFF
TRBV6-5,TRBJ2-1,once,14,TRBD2,TGTGCCAGCAGTTTGGCGGGGGGGGCCTTTGAGCAGTTCTTC,CASSLAGGAFEQFF
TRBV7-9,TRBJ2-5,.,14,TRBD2,TGTGCCAGCAGCTTAAAGCGGGGAGTGGAGACCCAGTACTTC,CASSLKRGVETQYF
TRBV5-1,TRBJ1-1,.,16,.,TGCGCCAGCAGCTTGTTCTCTTCGGAGTTTTACGGTGAAGCTTTCTTT,CASSLFSSEFYGEAFF
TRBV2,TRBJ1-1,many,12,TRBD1,TGTGCCAGCAGGGGGACAGGATCCAAAGCTTTCTTT,CASRGTGSKAFF
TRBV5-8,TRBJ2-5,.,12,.,TGTGCCAGCACCAAAATTCAAGAGACCCAGTACTTC,CASTKIQETQYF
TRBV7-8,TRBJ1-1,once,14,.,TGTGCCAGCAGCTCCCCAGCGGGTTCGACTGAAGCTTTCTTT,CASSSPAGSTEAFF
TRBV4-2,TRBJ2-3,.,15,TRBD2,TGTGCCAGCAGCTTTAGCGGGGGGCAAACAGATACGCAGTATTTT,CASSFSGGQTDTQYF
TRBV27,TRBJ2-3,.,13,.,TGTGCCAGCTCCCCATGGGGGGGCGATACGCAGTATTTT,CASSPWGGDTQYF
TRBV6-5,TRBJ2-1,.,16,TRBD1,TGTGCCAGCAGTTACCGAGCCGGGACAGGGGGCAATGAGCAGTTCTTC,CASSYRAGTGGNEQFF
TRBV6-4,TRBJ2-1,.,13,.,TGTGCCAGCAGTTTCCTAGGGGTAGGTGAGCAGTTCTTC,CASSFLGVGEQFF
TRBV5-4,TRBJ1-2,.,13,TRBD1,TGTGCCAGCAGCTCGACAGGGTTATATGGCTACACCTTC,CASSSTGLYGYTF
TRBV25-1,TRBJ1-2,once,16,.,TGTGCCAGCAGTTGGCTCACGGACAGCCCCATGAGGGGCTACACCTTC,CASSWLTDSPMRGYTF
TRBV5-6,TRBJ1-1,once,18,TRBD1,TGTGCCAGCAGCTTCGGGGACAGGTTAACACGTACTCAGGTGGGAGAAGTCTTT,CASSFGDRLTRTQVGEVF
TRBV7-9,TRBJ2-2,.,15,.,TGTGCCAGCAGCTTCGGCAGGGAGAACACCGGGGAGCTGTTTTTT,CASSFGRENTGELFF
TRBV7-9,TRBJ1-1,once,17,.,TGTGCCAGCAGTCCCCCTCGAACCGGGACAATGAACACTGAAGCTTTCTTT,CASSPPRTGTMNTEAFF
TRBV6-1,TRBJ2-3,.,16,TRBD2,TGTGCCAGCAGTGAAAGGGGAACCGGGACTACAACTACGCAGTATTTT,CASSERGTGTTTTQYF
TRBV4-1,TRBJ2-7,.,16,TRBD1,TGCGCCAGCAGCCAAGGGCCGGGACAGGGGACGTACGAGCAGTACTTC,CASSQGPGQGTYEQYF
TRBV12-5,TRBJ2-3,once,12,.,TGTGCTAGTGGTCCGGGCACAGATACGCAGTATTTT,CASGPGTDTQYF
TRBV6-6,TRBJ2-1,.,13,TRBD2,TGTGCCAGCAGTTTAGCGGGGGGGCCCGGGCAGTTCTTC,CASSLAGGPGQFF
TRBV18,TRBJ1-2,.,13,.,TGTGCCAGCTCACTAACGGGTGACGCCGGCTACACCTTC,CASSLTGDAGYTF
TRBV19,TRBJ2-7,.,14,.,TGTGCCAGTAGGAAGGATGGGAGCTCCTACGAGCAGTACTTC,CASRKDGSSYEQYF
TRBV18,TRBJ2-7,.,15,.,TGTGCCAGCTCACCTACAACGGGAAGCTCCTACGAGCAGTACTTC,CASSPTTGSSYEQYF
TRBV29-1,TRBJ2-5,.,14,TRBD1,TGCAGCGCCACGACAGGGGGCTTCGGAGAGACCCAGTACTTC,CSATTGGFGETQYF
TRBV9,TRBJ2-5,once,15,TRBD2,TGTGCCAGCAGCGTAGGACGGGGGGGCGTCGAGACCCAGTACTTC,CASSVGRGGVETQYF
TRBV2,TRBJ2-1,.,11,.,TGTGCCAGCAGTGCAGTGCTTGAGCAGTTCTTC,CASSAVLEQFF
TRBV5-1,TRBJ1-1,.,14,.,TGCGCCAGCAGCTTTGAATATCAGGAAACTGAAGCTTTCTTT,CASSFEYQETEAFF
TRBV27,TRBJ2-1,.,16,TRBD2,TGTGCCAGCACATCGTTGGGCGGGGGGGTATACAATGAGCAGTTCTTC,CASTSLGGGVYNEQFF
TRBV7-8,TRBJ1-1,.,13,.,TGTGCCAGCAGCTTCCGGGGGAACACTGAAGCTTTCTTT,CASSFRGNTEAFF
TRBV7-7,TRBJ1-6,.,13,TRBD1,TGTGCTAGCAGCGAGGGGGCTAATTCACCCCTCCACTTT,CASSEGANSPLHF
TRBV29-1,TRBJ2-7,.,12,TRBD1,TGCAGCGTTGGGGACAGGGTTACCGAGCAGTACTTC,CSVGDRVTEQYF